The clone carrying this TCR beta chain showed up many times. Its target is unknown. V gave up 1 base and J gave up 2 bases, with 12 bases separating them. Germline V gene lookup returns CDR1 DFQATT and CDR2 SNEGSKA (reference sequence). The CDR3 consists of 15 residues. Building of the TCR beta libraries involved iRepertoire HTBI primers and Arm-PCR of CDR3 regions. MiXCR, run by TCRdb on the multiplex PCR reads, gives a single entry per CDR3 protein. Here the sample spans over 350,000 distinct CDR3 sequences, around 21% being singletons. The entry originates in a study of regulatory T cells in long-lasting Graves disease. Overall study: Persistent Graves' disease required over 5 years of antithyroid drugs and positive TSH receptor antibodies. Study-level points and caveats: Thyroid tissue was not sampled; only peripheral blood was.

Time point reported: persistent/refractory GD, antithyroid drugs over 5 years with positive TRAb. From PBMCs, RNA was extracted and then used to make the TCR library. This specimen was peripheral blood mononuclear cells (PBMCs), taken when the disease was refractory, from a patient treated with antithyroid drugs. The clonotype originates from a female donor with Graves disease. The chain recombines TRBV20-1 with TRBJ1-5; D unresolved. CDR3: CSARVPGGGNQPQHF. CDR3 nucleotides: TGCAGTGCTAGAGTGCCAGGAGGCGGCAATCAGCCCCAGCATTTT.